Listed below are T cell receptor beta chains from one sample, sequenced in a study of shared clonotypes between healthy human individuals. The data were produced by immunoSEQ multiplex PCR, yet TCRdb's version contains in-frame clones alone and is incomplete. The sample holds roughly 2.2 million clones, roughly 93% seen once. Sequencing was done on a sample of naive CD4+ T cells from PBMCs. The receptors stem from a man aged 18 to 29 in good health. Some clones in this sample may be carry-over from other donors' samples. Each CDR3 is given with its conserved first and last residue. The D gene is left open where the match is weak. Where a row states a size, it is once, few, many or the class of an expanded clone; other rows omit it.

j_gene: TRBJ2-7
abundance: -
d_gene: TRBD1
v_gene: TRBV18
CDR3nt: TGTGCCAGCTCACCACCCGACAGGGAGCTTTACGAGCAGTACTTC
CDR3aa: CASSPPDRELYEQYF

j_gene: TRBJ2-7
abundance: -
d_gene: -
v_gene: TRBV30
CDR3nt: TGTGCCTGGGCCGGCGGGGCATCTTACGAGCAGTACTTC
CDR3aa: CAWAGGASYEQYF

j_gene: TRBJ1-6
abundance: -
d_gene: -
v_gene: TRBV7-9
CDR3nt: TGTGCCAGCAGCTCGTACAGGGATAGGTCACCCCTCCACTTT
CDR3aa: CASSSYRDRSPLHF

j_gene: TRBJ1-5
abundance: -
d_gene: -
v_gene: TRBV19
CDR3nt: TGTGCCAGTACCGCGGGCCTGCGGAGCAATCAGCCCCAGCATTTT
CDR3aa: CASTAGLRSNQPQHF

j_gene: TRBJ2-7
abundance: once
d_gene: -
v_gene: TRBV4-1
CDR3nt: TGCGCCAGCAGCCCAAGCCCCCCCACTCCGCGGTTGAGATACTACGAGCAGTACTTC
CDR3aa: CASSPSPPTPRLRYYEQYF

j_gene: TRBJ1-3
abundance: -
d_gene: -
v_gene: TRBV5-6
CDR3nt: TGTGCCAGCAGCTTCCAGGGGATACCTGGAAACACCATATATTTT
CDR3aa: CASSFQGIPGNTIYF

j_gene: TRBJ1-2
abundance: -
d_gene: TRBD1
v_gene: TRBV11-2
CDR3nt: TGTGCCAGCAGCTTGGGGACAGGCTTTGGCTACACCTTC
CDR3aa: CASSLGTGFGYTF

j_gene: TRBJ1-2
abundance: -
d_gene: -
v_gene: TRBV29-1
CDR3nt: TGCAGCGTTGAAGGGGAGGGCCGGGGCTACACCTTC
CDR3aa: CSVEGEGRGYTF

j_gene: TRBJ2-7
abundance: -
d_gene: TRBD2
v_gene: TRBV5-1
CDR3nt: TGCGCCAGCAGCTTGGGCCTAGCGGGAGGCTCCTACGAGCAGTACTTC
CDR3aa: CASSLGLAGGSYEQYF

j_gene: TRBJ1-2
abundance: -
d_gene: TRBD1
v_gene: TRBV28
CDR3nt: TGTGCCAGCAGTTTAACGTTCGGCAGGGGGTCGGTCGGCTACACCTTC
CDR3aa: CASSLTFGRGSVGYTF

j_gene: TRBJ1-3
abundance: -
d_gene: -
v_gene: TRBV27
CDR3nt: TGTGCCAGCAGTCGCCTCCCCCGCGGGTACTCTGGAAACACCATATATTTT
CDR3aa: CASSRLPRGYSGNTIYF

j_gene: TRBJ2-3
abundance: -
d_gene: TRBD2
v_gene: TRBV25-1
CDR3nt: TGTGCCAGCAGTCCCCGGACTAGCCCAGATACGCAGTATTTT
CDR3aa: CASSPRTSPDTQYF

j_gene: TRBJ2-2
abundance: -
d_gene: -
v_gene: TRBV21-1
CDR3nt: TGTGCCAGCAGCCCCCCTCCGACAGTTCTAACGAACACCGGGGAGCTGTTTTTT
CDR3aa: CASSPPPTVLTNTGELFF

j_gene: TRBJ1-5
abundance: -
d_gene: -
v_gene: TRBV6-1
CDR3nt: TGTGCCAGCAGTGAATTTGACGGTCCGGCGCATTTT
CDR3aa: CASSEFDGPAHF

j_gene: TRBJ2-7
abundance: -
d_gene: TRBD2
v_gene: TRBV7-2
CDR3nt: TGTGCCAGCAGCTCCGGCAGCGGGGGGAGACCCTACGAGCAGTACTTC
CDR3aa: CASSSGSGGRPYEQYF

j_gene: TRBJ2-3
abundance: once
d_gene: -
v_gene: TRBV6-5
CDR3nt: TGTGCCAGCAGTATGTCTACGCAGTATTTT
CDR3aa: CASSMSTQYF

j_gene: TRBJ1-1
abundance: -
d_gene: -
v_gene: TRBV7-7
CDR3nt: TGTGCCAGCAGCCCTTGGGCGAACACTGAAGCTTTCTTT
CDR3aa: CASSPWANTEAFF

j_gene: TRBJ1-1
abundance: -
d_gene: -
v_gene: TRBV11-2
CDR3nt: TGTGCCAGCAGCCTCAGGTGGGGAGAGGGTGAAGCTTTCTTT
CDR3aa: CASSLRWGEGEAFF

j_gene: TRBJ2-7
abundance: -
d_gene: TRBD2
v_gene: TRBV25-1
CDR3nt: TGTGCCAGCAGTCGCGGGAGTCTGGACGAGCAGTACTTC
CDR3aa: CASSRGSLDEQYF

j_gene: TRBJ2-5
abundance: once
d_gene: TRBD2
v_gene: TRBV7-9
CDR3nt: TGTGCCAGCAGCGTCGGAGCGGGAGGGCCCGGAGAGACCCAGTACTTC
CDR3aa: CASSVGAGGPGETQYF

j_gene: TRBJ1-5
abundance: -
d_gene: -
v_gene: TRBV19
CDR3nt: TGTGCCAGTAGTAGGGGGGTGAGCAATCAGCCCCAGCATTTT
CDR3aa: CASSRGVSNQPQHF

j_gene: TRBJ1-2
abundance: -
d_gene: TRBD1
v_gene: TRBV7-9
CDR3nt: TGTGCCAGCAGCTTAGAGGGGGCGAAGGGCTATGGCTACACCTTC
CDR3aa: CASSLEGAKGYGYTF

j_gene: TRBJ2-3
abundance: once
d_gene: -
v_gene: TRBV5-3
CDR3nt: TGTGCCAGAAGCTGTTCTATGGTCCTAGGGCGAGATCGGGAAACAGATACGCAGTATTTT
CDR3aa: CARSCSMVLGRDRETDTQYF

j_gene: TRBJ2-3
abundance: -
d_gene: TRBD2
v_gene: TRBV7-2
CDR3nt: TGTGCCAGCAGCCACGAAACTCCAACTAGCGGGAGAGGCACAGATACGCAGTATTTT
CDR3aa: CASSHETPTSGRGTDTQYF

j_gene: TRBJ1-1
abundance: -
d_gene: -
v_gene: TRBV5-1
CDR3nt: TGCGCCAGCAGCTGGGAGGGATGGGGCACTGAAGCTTTCTTT
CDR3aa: CASSWEGWGTEAFF

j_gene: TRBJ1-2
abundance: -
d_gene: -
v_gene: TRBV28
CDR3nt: TGTGCCAGCAGGACCCAGAGGGGTAGCTACACCTTC
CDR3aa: CASRTQRGSYTF

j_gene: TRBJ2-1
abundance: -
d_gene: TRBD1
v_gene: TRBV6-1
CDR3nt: TGTGCCAGCAGTGAGGGCAGGGGGTCCTACAATGAGCAGTTCTTC
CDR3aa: CASSEGRGSYNEQFF

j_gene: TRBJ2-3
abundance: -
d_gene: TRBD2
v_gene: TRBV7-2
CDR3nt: TGTGCCAGCAGCTTAGCTTCGGGACTAGCGGTAGATACGCAGTATTTT
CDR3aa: CASSLASGLAVDTQYF